This T cell receptor beta chain came from a study of tumor-infiltrating lymphocytes in oesophageal squamous cell carcinoma. Germline CDR1 is WSHSY and CDR2 is SAAADI. The CDR3 covers 12 residues. V lost 11 bases and J 2 bases, leaving 10 bases between the germline ends. This clonotype was counted ten times or more. TCRdb itself ran the PCR reads through MiXCR, one entry per CDR3 protein. The data show 5,500 to 6,500 distinct CDR3 sequences, 13% to 15% seen once. This sequence originates from a male donor with esophageal squamous cell carcinoma. V and J are TRBV10-2 and TRBJ1-5; perhaps TRBD1 as D (5 bases). Sequencing was performed on esophageal tumor tissue. The chain's CDR3 is CARGAGNQPQHF. The CDR3 DNA reads TGCGCCCGAGGGGCCGGCAATCAGCCCCAGCATTTT.